This TCR beta chain was recovered during a study of early T cells in non-severe SARS-CoV-2 infection. Whole-study findings and limits: Private and CD4 specificities were missed by VDJdb matching, which favored anti-spike CD8 responses.

CDR1 is DFQATT, CDR2 SNEGSKA, per germline (reference sequence). V lost 5 bases and J lost 0, with 9 bases in between. CDR3 size: 13 residues. The library protocol tagged individual cDNA molecules with unique molecular identifiers. TCRdb re-called the 5' RACE reads with MiXCR, one entry per CDR3 protein. Here the sample spans approximately 84,000 distinct CDR3 sequences, about 15% being singletons. This clonotype turned up a few times. The target antigen is unknown. The sample was whole blood. This TCR was recovered from an adult who was a healthcare worker with PCR-confirmed SARS-CoV-2 infection or an uninfected control (not recorded which). The chain carries TRBV20-1 and TRBJ2-3; D is uncertain. Written as DNA, the CDR3 is TGCAGTGCTCAAGAAACTAGCACAGATACGCAGTATTTT. Protein sequence: CSAQETSTDTQYF.